The sequence of this T cell receptor (beta chain) was determined in a study of monozygotic twins with inflammatory bowel disease. Overall study results and limits: The study supported no single strong signal or clonotype linked to IBD. Especially with disease activity, IBD patients shared fewer clonotypes with others than healthy twins did. Repertoire similarity matched across concordant and discordant twins, perhaps owing to limited power.

Template switching incorporated UMIs with a 6-nucleotide sample barcode. TCRdb re-called the 5' RACE reads and catalogs CDR3 proteins one per entry, DNA excluded. This repertoire includes approximately 400,000 distinct CDR3 sequences. The CDR3 is 13 amino acids. In germline, CDR1 is DFQATT, CDR2 SNEGSKA (reference sequence). As to this clonotype: Antigen: not known.

This TCR was recovered from a human donor with ulcerative colitis or Crohn's disease, or a healthy co-twin of an affected twin (not recorded which). Specimen: blood. This rearrangement joins TRBV20-1 to TRBJ2-7; TCRdb's assignment of TRBD1 cannot be checked, as there is no DNA. This CDR3 reads CSARDRGWREQYF.